Listed below are T cell receptor beta chains from one sample, sequenced in a study of siplizumab effects on memory and regulatory T cells. TCRdb keeps only in-frame clones here, not all; method: immunoSEQ multiplex PCR. The sample lists around 100,000 clones, less than 95% occurring once. Sequencing input: non-Treg CD4+ T cells sorted from blood. The receptors originated from a human donor in good health. Both conserved end residues are part of each CDR3. Fields, in order: clone size, J gene, V gene, D gene, CDR3 protein, CDR3 DNA. The D gene is left open where the match is weak. The size of a clone is reported for some rows only, either as once, few or many, or as a class for expanded clones.

clone_size: NA
j_call: TRBJ2-5
v_call: TRBV5-1
d_call: NA
cdr3_aa: CASSLAGRETQYF
cdr3_nt: TGCGCCAGCAGCTTGGCTGGGAGAGAGACCCAGTACTTC

clone_size: few
j_call: TRBJ2-3
v_call: TRBV9
d_call: TRBD2
cdr3_aa: CASSPPGLAGQDTQYF
cdr3_nt: TGTGCCAGCAGCCCACCGGGACTAGCGGGACAAGATACGCAGTATTTT

clone_size: NA
j_call: TRBJ2-1
v_call: TRBV19
d_call: NA
cdr3_aa: CASSNVGKSSYNEQFF
cdr3_nt: TGTGCCAGTAGTAATGTGGGAAAATCCTCCTACAATGAGCAGTTCTTC

clone_size: NA
j_call: TRBJ2-3
v_call: TRBV2
d_call: TRBD1
cdr3_aa: CASRMTGRDTQYF
cdr3_nt: TGTGCCAGCAGAATGACAGGGAGAGATACGCAGTATTTT

clone_size: NA
j_call: TRBJ2-7
v_call: TRBV28
d_call: TRBD2
cdr3_aa: CAIGGDLDPYEQYF
cdr3_nt: TGTGCCATCGGGGGGGATTTGGACCCCTACGAGCAGTACTTC

clone_size: NA
j_call: TRBJ2-7
v_call: TRBV6-6
d_call: NA
cdr3_aa: CASIPSLGSYEQYF
cdr3_nt: TGTGCCAGCATCCCGAGCCTAGGGTCCTACGAGCAGTACTTC

clone_size: NA
j_call: TRBJ2-2
v_call: TRBV6-4
d_call: NA
cdr3_aa: CASSDKNFGGSPGELFF
cdr3_nt: TGTGCCAGCAGTGACAAGAATTTCGGGGGCTCGCCCGGGGAGCTGTTTTTT

clone_size: NA
j_call: TRBJ2-7
v_call: TRBV30
d_call: NA
cdr3_aa: CAWGGTGLFYEQYF
cdr3_nt: TGTGCCTGGGGGGGCACGGGACTATTCTACGAGCAGTACTTC

clone_size: NA
j_call: TRBJ2-2
v_call: TRBV6-1
d_call: NA
cdr3_aa: CASSGAGTMSGELFF
cdr3_nt: TGTGCCAGCAGTGGGGCCGGGACAATGAGCGGGGAGCTGTTTTTT

clone_size: once
j_call: TRBJ1-1
v_call: TRBV2
d_call: NA
cdr3_aa: CASSGRDRTEAFF
cdr3_nt: TGTGCCAGCAGTGGGCGGGACCGCACTGAAGCTTTCTTT

clone_size: once
j_call: TRBJ2-5
v_call: TRBV11-2
d_call: NA
cdr3_aa: CASSSGQPWETQYF
cdr3_nt: TGTGCCAGCAGCTCCGGACAGCCCTGGGAGACCCAGTACTTC

clone_size: NA
j_call: TRBJ2-5
v_call: TRBV4-1
d_call: TRBD2
cdr3_aa: CASSQDVLPGGETQYF
cdr3_nt: TGCGCCAGCAGCCAAGATGTCCTACCGGGGGGAGAGACCCAGTACTTC

clone_size: NA
j_call: TRBJ2-7
v_call: TRBV5-8
d_call: TRBD2
cdr3_aa: CASSLTGLAGDYEQYF
cdr3_nt: TGTGCCAGCAGCTTAACAGGACTAGCGGGAGACTACGAGCAGTACTTC